This T cell receptor (beta chain) was identified during a study of blood T cell repertoires in COVID-19. Across the study: The United States, Italy and Spain supplied acute and convalescent COVID-19 samples. The analysed material was cDNA or gDNA that came from T cells, B-cell-depleted T cells, or PBMCs.

The CDR3 is made up of 16 amino acids. Trimming took 3 bases from V and 2 from J; bases not matched to a gene: 6. The germline CDR1 and CDR2 sequences are MGHDK and SYGVNS. Sequenced by immunoSEQ multiplex PCR; TCRdb stores in-frame clones only, minus some. The data hold 50,000 to 75,000 clones, with under 95% observed a single time. V usage is TRBV25-1 and J usage is TRBJ2-5; 10 positions agree with TRBD2. The receptor comes from a man between 65 and 79 years old with active COVID-19. Sequenced input: peripheral blood. In DNA, the CDR3 is TGTGCCAGCAGTGAGGGAGGTAGCGGGGGGCAAGAGACCCAGTACTTC. Translation: CASSEGGSGGQETQYF.